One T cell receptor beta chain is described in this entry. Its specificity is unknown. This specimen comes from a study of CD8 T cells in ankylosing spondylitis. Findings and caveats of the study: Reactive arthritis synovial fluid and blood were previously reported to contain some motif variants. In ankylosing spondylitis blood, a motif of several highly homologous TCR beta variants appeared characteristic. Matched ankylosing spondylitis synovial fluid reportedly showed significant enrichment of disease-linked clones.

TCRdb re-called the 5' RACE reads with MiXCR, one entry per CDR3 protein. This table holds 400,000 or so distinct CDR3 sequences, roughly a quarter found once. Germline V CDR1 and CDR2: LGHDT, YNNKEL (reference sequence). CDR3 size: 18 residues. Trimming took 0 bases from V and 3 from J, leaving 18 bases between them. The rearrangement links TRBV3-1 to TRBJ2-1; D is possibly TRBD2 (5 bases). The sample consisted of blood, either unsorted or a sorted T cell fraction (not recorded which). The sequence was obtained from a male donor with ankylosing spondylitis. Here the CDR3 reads CASSQEPPGSGLYNEQFF. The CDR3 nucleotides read TGTGCCAGCAGCCAAGAACCCCCAGGAAGCGGCCTCTACAATGAGCAGTTCTTC.